The 17 T cell receptor beta chains reported below all come from one sample, sequenced in a study of shared clonotypes between healthy human individuals. The protocol was immunoSEQ multiplex PCR, while the TCRdb copy is restricted to in-frame clones and leaves out a portion. The data show 2 million to 3 million clones, approximately 94% seen once. The sequenced sample was naive CD4+ T cells sorted from blood. Subset of the sample: CD45RA+ positively selected. The receptors were sampled from a man aged 18 to 29 in good health.

V usage is TRBV5-1 and J usage is TRBJ2-7, with D perhaps TRBD2 (6 bases). CDR1 is SGHRS and CDR2 is YFSETQ in the germline V gene. The CDR3 runs to 15 residues. Trimming removed 4 bases from V and 4 bases from J, with 18 bases in between. The DNA of the CDR3 is TGCGCCAGCAGCGGGGGGTCCGGGCGAGAATACGAGCAGTACTTC. It specifies CASSGGSGREYEQYF. Combining the CDR3 with reference TRBV5-1 and TRBJ2-7 gives the whole variable domain KAGVTQTPRYLIKTRGQQVTLSCSPISGHRSVSWYQQTPGQGLQFLFEYFSETQRNKGNFPGRFSGRQFSNSRSEMNVSTLELGDSALYLCASSGGSGREYEQYFGPGTRLTVT.

With respect to this clone: The sample carries other DNA sequences with the same CDR3. The chain employs TRBV29-1 and TRBJ2-1; D might be TRBD1 or TRBD2, each matching 5 bases. Trimming shortened V by 6 bases and J by 7 bases, and 13 bases separated the two germline ends. The germline CDR1 and CDR2 sequences are SQVTM and ANQGSEA. The CDR3 spans 12 residues. The CDR3 sequence is CSVGVGGNEQFF. In nucleotides, the CDR3 is TGCAGCGTGGGGGTAGGCGGGAATGAGCAGTTCTTC.

The chain recombines TRBV10-3 with TRBJ2-5; 7 bases are shared with TRBD1. There are 13 residues in the CDR3. V lost 4 bases, J lost 5 bases, and 4 bases stayed unmatched. Germline CDR1 is ENHRY and CDR2 is SYGVKD. CDR3 DNA sequence: TGTGCCATCAGTGCCGCGGACAGGGAGACCCAGTACTTC. It encodes CAISAADRETQYF.

The rearrangement joins TRBV7-6 to TRBJ2-5; maybe TRBD2 (6 bases). The germline gives CDR1 SGHVS, CDR2 FNYEAQ. Trimming removed 5 bases at V and 5 bases at J, with 18 bases between. The CDR3 runs to 15 residues. The CDR3 here is CASSMSFGGSETQYF. The DNA of the CDR3 is TGTGCCAGCAGCATGTCTTTCGGAGGGTCCGAGACCCAGTACTTC.

The V gene is TRBV7-6, the J gene TRBJ1-1; tentatively, D is TRBD1 (5 bases). Germline V gives CDR1 SGHVS, CDR2 FNYEAQ. This CDR3 is 12 amino acids long. Deletions cut 5 bases from V and 10 bases from J, with 14 bases between. The CDR3 reads CASSRVGQRAFF. CDR3 nucleotides: TGTGCCAGCAGCCGAGTGGGGCAGCGAGCTTTCTTT.

The chain is built from TRBV30 and TRBJ2-2; no reliable D call. With 0 bases removed from V and 4 bases from J, the gap between germline ends came to 9 bases. The length of the CDR3 is 14 residues. Per germline, CDR1 GTSNPN and CDR2 SVGIG (reference sequence). The CDR3, as DNA: TGTGCCTGGAGTGTTAATGTCGGCACCGGGGAGCTGTTTTTT. This gives the protein CAWSVNVGTGELFF.

The chain is built from TRBV7-6 and TRBJ2-7; D uncertain. Germline CDR1 reads SGHVS; CDR2 reads FNYEAQ. With 0 bases removed from V and 3 bases from J, the gap between germline ends came to 12 bases. This CDR3 has 15 amino acids. Here the CDR3 DNA reads TGTGCCAGCAGCTTAGCGGCGTCACTTTACTACGAGCAGTACTTC. Residues: CASSLAASLYYEQYF.

This clone was detected a few times. The chain recombines TRBV10-3 with TRBJ1-2; D is perhaps TRBD1 (6 bases). The CDR3 extends over 15 amino acids. Germline V gives CDR1 ENHRY, CDR2 SYGVKD. V gave up 0 bases and J gave up 6 bases, with 14 bases separating them. The CDR3 region is CAISESGGLGDGYTF. The CDR3, as DNA: TGTGCCATCAGTGAGTCGGGGGGCCTCGGGGATGGCTACACCTTC.

The CDR3, as DNA: TGTGCCTCCCATGAGGCGAACAATCAGCCCCAGCATTTT. Amino acids: CASHEANNQPQHF. The rearrangement joins TRBV19 to TRBJ1-5; no clear D. CDR3 length: 13 amino acids. Germline assignment: CDR1 LNHDA and CDR2 SQIVND (reference sequence). The V gene lost 11 bases and the J gene lost 3 bases, with 14 bases spanning the gap. Drawing the rest from reference TRBV19 and TRBJ1-5, the complete variable domain is DGGITQSPKYLFRKEGQNVTLSCEQNLNHDAMYWYRQDPGQGLRLIYYSQIVNDFQKGDIAEGYSVSREKKESFPLTVTSAQKNPTAFYLCASHEANNQPQHFGDGTRLSIL.

The J gene is TRBJ1-1, the V gene TRBV18; 7 nucleotides line up with TRBD1. Trimming cost V 6 bases and J 0 bases; bases outside gene matches: 10. This CDR3 contains 16 residues. Germline-derived CDR1 and CDR2 are KGHSH and LQKENI. The CDR3 DNA sequence: TGTGCCAGCTCGGCAGTGGGACAGAGCATGAACACTGAAGCTTTCTTT. Amino acid sequence: CASSAVGQSMNTEAFF.

This chain joins TRBV6-5 and TRBJ2-7; TRBD1 matches at 8 bases. Germline values: CDR1 MNHEY, CDR2 SVGAGI. The V segment lost 10 bases and the J segment 6 bases; nucleotides outside the gene matches: 11. This CDR3 comprises 13 residues. The CDR3 DNA follows: TGTGCCATCAACCCACAGGGGGGCCTCGAGCAGTACTTC. This encodes CAINPQGGLEQYF.

The V gene is TRBV27, the J gene TRBJ2-7, with D maybe TRBD2 (6 bases). The CDR3 consists of 15 residues. The V end was cut by 7 bases, the J end by 3 bases, with 19 bases between. CDR1 and CDR2 from the germline V gene are MNHEY and SMNVEV (reference sequence). CDR3 nucleotide sequence: TGTGCCAGCACCCGGCAAACGGGAGTAGGCTACGAGCAGTACTTC. This gives the protein CASTRQTGVGYEQYF.

The genes are TRBV9 and TRBJ2-2; 9 bases agree with TRBD2. V lost 2 bases and J lost 4; bases outside the gene matches: 6. Germline CDR1 and CDR2: SGDLS and YYNGEE. The CDR3 sequence is 16 residues long. CDR3 sequence (DNA): TGTGCCAGCAGCGTCAGCGGGAGGACCCTCACCGGGGAGCTGTTTTTT. Its translation is CASSVSGRTLTGELFF.

This rearrangement joins TRBV11-2 to TRBJ1-2; D unclear. Germline-derived CDR1 and CDR2 are SGHAT and FQNNGV. The V end was cut by 4 bases, the J end by 4 bases, with 10 bases between. This CDR3 is built from 13 residues. The CDR3 sequence: CASSSQNRYGYTF. In DNA form, the CDR3 reads TGTGCCAGCAGCTCCCAAAATCGCTATGGCTACACCTTC.

The chain recombines TRBV19 with TRBJ2-1, with 11 bases that match TRBD2. The CDR3 loop spans 17 amino acids. Germline-derived CDR1 and CDR2 are LNHDA and SQIVND (reference sequence). V was clipped by 3 bases and J by 2 bases; unmatched bases: 6. The CDR3: CASSISGRATPYNEQFF. The CDR3 DNA follows: TGTGCCAGTAGTATTAGCGGGAGGGCCACCCCCTACAATGAGCAGTTCTTC.

The chain links TRBV27 to TRBJ2-3; TRBD2 matches 11 bases. V lost 6 bases and J lost 5; bases outside the gene matches: 1. Germline loops: CDR1 MNHEY, CDR2 SMNVEV (reference sequence). This CDR3 has 13 amino acids. CDR3 loop: CASSGTSGDTQYF. CDR3 in DNA: TGTGCCAGCAGCGGGACTAGCGGAGATACGCAGTATTTT.

This clone has just one count. The chain couples TRBV5-4 to TRBJ1-1; D remains unclear. The CDR3 consists of 12 residues. Trimming took 2 bases from V and 7 from J, leaving 9 bases between them. Germline CDR1 and CDR2: SGHNT and YYREEE (reference sequence). DNA of the CDR3: TGTGCCAGCAGCTTTTACAGAGATGAAGCTTTCTTT. It is translated as CASSFYRDEAFF.